Listed here are 9 T cell receptor beta chains from one sample, sequenced in a study of T cell repertoires in cytomegalovirus infection. TCRdb fed the reads into MiXCR, producing one record per CDR3 protein. This table has 110,000 or so distinct CDR3 sequences, approximately 28% appearing once. These TCRs' antigens remain unknown. The material sequenced was CD8+ T cells from cultured PBMCs, taken from culture after CMV antigen stimulation. These receptors all come from a human donor in good health (CMV status not recorded). Some clones in this sample may be carry-over from other donors' samples.

The V gene is TRBV27, the J gene TRBJ2-7; possibly TRBD1 or TRBD2 for D (5 bases each). This CDR3 comprises 14 residues. Trimming removed 3 bases at V and 3 bases at J, with 12 bases between. CDR1 is MNHEY and CDR2 is SMNVEV in the germline V gene (reference sequence). As DNA, the CDR3 is TGTGCCAGCAGTTTTCAGGGACCAAACTACGAGCAGTACTTC. Translated, it gives CASSFQGPNYEQYF.

This clonotype was seen a handful of times. This chain uses TRBV27 with TRBJ2-7; TRBD1 is a possible D gene (5 bases). Germline assignment: CDR1 MNHEY and CDR2 SMNVEV (reference sequence). V was shortened by 5 bases and J by 2 bases, with 16 bases between the two germline ends. This CDR3 comprises 15 residues. The CDR3 coding sequence is TGTGCCAGCAGTCCGGATGGGGCGCGTCCCTACGAGCAGTACTTC. It yields the protein CASSPDGARPYEQYF.

This clonotype has just a few counts. The genes are TRBV4-1 and TRBJ1-5; D is possibly TRBD1 (6 bases). V lost 0 bases to trimming and J lost 6 bases, with 12 bases between them. This CDR3 spans 15 amino acids. The germline V gene encodes CDR1 MGHRA and CDR2 YSYEKL. The DNA for the CDR3 is TGCGCCAGCAGCCAAGACGGGGGCGCCGGTCAGCCCCAGCATTTT. This translates into CASSQDGGAGQPQHF.

This clonotype was picked up many times. Here the CDR3 reads CASSLNLAAGQPQHF. The CDR3 DNA reads TGTGCCAGCAGCTTAAATTTAGCGGCCGGTCAGCCCCAGCATTTT. The chain is built from TRBV7-6 and TRBJ1-5; D not certain. The V gene's germline CDR1 is SGHVS and CDR2 FNYEAQ. The CDR3 runs to 15 residues. Trimming removed 2 bases at V and 6 bases at J, with 14 bases between.

This clonotype was seen many times. The genes are TRBV11-2 and TRBJ1-2; perhaps TRBD1 as D (6 bases). The ends were cut back, 3 bases at V and 6 bases at J, with 11 bases in the middle. The CDR3 has 13 residues. CDR1 and CDR2 (germline): SGHAT, FQNNGV. This CDR3 is CASSLSGADGYTF. Here the CDR3 DNA reads TGTGCCAGCAGCTTGTCAGGGGCCGATGGCTACACCTTC. The complete variable domain, with remaining parts taken from reference TRBV11-2 and TRBJ1-2, reads EAGVAQSPRYKIIEKRQSVAFWCNPISGHATLYWYQQILGQGPKLLIQFQNNGVVDDSQLPKDRFSAERLKGVDSTLKIQPAKLEDSAVYLCASSLSGADGYTFGSGTRLTVV.

This clonotype was seen at least ten times. The J gene is TRBJ2-7, the V gene TRBV11-2; a possible D gene is TRBD1 (5 bases). This CDR3 is built from 14 residues. Germline-derived CDR1 and CDR2 are SGHAT and FQNNGV. The V end was cut by 1 base, the J end by 2 bases, with 9 bases between. CDR3 in amino acids: CASSLAGSPYEQYF. CDR3 nucleotide sequence: TGTGCCAGCAGCTTAGCAGGGTCCCCCTACGAGCAGTACTTC.

The table lists this clonotype with many counts. The V gene is TRBV29-1, the J gene TRBJ1-1, with D hard to call. Germline V lookup: CDR1 SQVTM, CDR2 ANQGSEA. V dropped 4 bases and J dropped 0 bases, with 12 bases sitting between them. The CDR3 loop spans 14 amino acids. The CDR3 nucleotides read TGCAGCGTTGCGCGACCTGAGGTGAACACTGAAGCTTTCTTT. This sequence encodes CSVARPEVNTEAFF.

The genes are TRBV7-8 and TRBJ2-1; no clear D. Per the germline V gene, CDR1 is SGHVS and CDR2 is FQNEAQ. V was shortened by 4 bases and J by 0 bases, with 10 bases between the two germline ends. The CDR3 length is 15 residues. CDR3 bases: TGTGCCAGCAGCTCCTGGACCGTCTCCTACAATGAGCAGTTCTTC. Protein: CASSSWTVSYNEQFF.

This clonotype was recorded at least ten times. This sequence joins TRBV7-2 and TRBJ2-7, with 11 bases identical to TRBD1. The length of the CDR3 is 14 residues. Per the germline V gene, CDR1 is SGHTA and CDR2 is FQGNSA. V trimming: 4 bases; J trimming: 4 bases; junction bases outside the gene matches: 3. The CDR3: CASSSGQGGYEQYF. CDR3 sequence (DNA): TGTGCCAGCAGCTCGGGACAGGGGGGATACGAGCAGTACTTC.